Presented here are 21 T cell receptor beta chains from one specimen sequenced in a study of blood T cell repertoires in COVID-19. TCRdb keeps only in-frame clones here, not all; method: immunoSEQ multiplex PCR. The table includes around 200,000 clones, about 80% detected once. Source material: peripheral blood. These receptors were collected from a human donor in a cohort sampled during active COVID-19.

This clone was counted once. This chain joins TRBV29-1 and TRBJ2-1; TRBD1 is a possible D gene (5 bases). This CDR3 spans 15 amino acids. Looked up from germline, CDR1 is SQVTM and CDR2 is ANQGSEA. Trimming took 0 bases from V and 5 from J, leaving 14 bases between them. The CDR3 reads CSVEDAPGWHNEQFF. The CDR3 nucleotides are TGCAGCGTTGAAGATGCCCCAGGGTGGCACAATGAGCAGTTCTTC.

CDR3 protein: CASRSFRAGGTDTQYF. CDR3 nucleotides: TGTGCCAGCAGATCCTTTCGGGCGGGGGGCACAGATACGCAGTATTTT. The rearrangement links TRBV27 to TRBJ2-3; 7 bases are a match to TRBD2. Germline trimming cut 6 bases from V and 1 base from J; bases unmatched to any gene: 10. The germline CDR1 and CDR2 sequences are MNHEY and SMNVEV (reference sequence). The CDR3 sequence is 16 residues long.

V and J are TRBV30 and TRBJ2-6, with D maybe TRBD1 (6 bases). Germline CDR1 and CDR2: GTSNPN and SVGIG (reference sequence). The V end lost 7 bases, the J end lost 0 bases, and 16 bases lay between the germline ends. This CDR3 spans 16 amino acids. The CDR3 reads CAYNGGRDSGANVLTF. In nucleotides, the CDR3 is TGTGCCTATAATGGGGGCAGGGACTCTGGGGCCAACGTCCTGACTTTC.

This chain joins TRBV10-1 and TRBJ2-7; 9 bases match TRBD1. In germline, CDR1 is WNHNN, CDR2 SYGVQD (reference sequence). V gave up 6 bases and J gave up 6 bases; unmatched junction bases: 9. The CDR3 is 14 amino acids. The CDR3 is CASSRDRALREQYF. The CDR3 nucleotides are TGCGCCAGCAGCCGGGACAGGGCCCTCCGCGAGCAGTACTTC.

The rearrangement joins TRBV4-1 to TRBJ1-6, with D possibly being TRBD1 (5 bases). Germline loops: CDR1 MGHRA, CDR2 YSYEKL. V gave up 8 bases and J gave up 0 bases, with 14 bases separating them. The CDR3 length is 16 residues. The chain's CDR3 is CASAEQDSSYNSPLHF. The CDR3 DNA follows: TGCGCCAGCGCAGAACAGGATAGCTCCTATAATTCACCCCTCCACTTT.

This chain uses TRBV11-2 with TRBJ2-7; tentatively, D is TRBD2 (6 bases). The CDR3 is made up of 14 amino acids. V lost 5 bases and J lost 2, with 13 bases in between. Germline CDR1 and CDR2: SGHAT and FQNNGV. CDR3: CASSPGVLTYEQYF. In DNA form, the CDR3 reads TGTGCCAGCAGCCCGGGGGTACTAACCTACGAGCAGTACTTC. The full variable domain, its missing parts supplied by reference TRBV11-2 and TRBJ2-7, is EAGVAQSPRYKIIEKRQSVAFWCNPISGHATLYWYQQILGQGPKLLIQFQNNGVVDDSQLPKDRFSAERLKGVDSTLKIQPAKLEDSAVYLCASSPGVLTYEQYFGPGTRLTVT.

The chain is built from TRBV5-1 and TRBJ2-7; the match to TRBD2 covers 14 bases. CDR1 and CDR2 (germline): SGHRS, YFSETQ. The CDR3 runs to 14 residues. Trimming cost V 3 bases and J 6 bases; bases outside gene matches: 2. The CDR3 region is CASSSGTSGGEQYF. CDR3 sequence (DNA): TGCGCCAGCAGCTCCGGGACTAGCGGGGGCGAGCAGTACTTC.

This rearrangement joins TRBV5-4 to TRBJ1-2, with TRBD1 matching over 8 bases. CDR1 and CDR2 (germline): SGHNT, YYREEE (reference sequence). V lost 0 bases and J lost 4; bases outside the gene matches: 20. CDR3 size: 20 residues. The CDR3 nucleotides are TGTGCCAGCAGCTTGGGCCCTGACAGGGGCGGGGTAATAATCGGCTATGGCTACACCTTC. Its protein is CASSLGPDRGGVIIGYGYTF.

The V call is TRBV7-9, the J call TRBJ1-2; D gene ambiguous. Looked up from germline, CDR1 is SEHNR and CDR2 is FQNEAQ (reference sequence). The CDR3 sequence is 15 residues long. V shed 1 base and J shed 5 bases, with 14 bases lying between them. CDR3 DNA sequence: TGTGCCAGCAGCTTAGGGGCAGACCCAAGATATGGCTACACCTTC. Its translation is CASSLGADPRYGYTF.

The chain is built from TRBV29-1 and TRBJ2-2; 10 positions agree with TRBD2. Germline CDR1 SQVTM, CDR2 ANQGSEA. Losses at the gene ends were 6 bases for V and 6 bases for J; bases not matched to a gene: 7. The CDR3 sequence is 14 residues long. CDR3: CSVRTSGNAGELFF. CDR3 bases: TGCAGCGTCCGGACTAGCGGTAACGCCGGGGAGCTGTTTTTT.

V gene TRBV6-6 combines with J gene TRBJ2-7, with 9 bases aligning to TRBD1. Trimming removed 2 bases from V and 6 bases from J; junction bases left unmatched: 5. The CDR3 loop spans 14 amino acids. Germline V lookup: CDR1 MNHNY, CDR2 SVGAGI (reference sequence). In DNA form, the CDR3 reads TGTGCCAGCAGTTACGGGACAGGGAGCGCCGAGCAGTACTTC. Translating it yields CASSYGTGSAEQYF.

CDR3 in DNA: TGTGCCAGCAGCGTAGGACAGTTCTCTGGAAACACCATATATTTT. Translated, it gives CASSVGQFSGNTIYF. The chain joins TRBV9 to TRBJ1-3; D perhaps matches TRBD1 (5 bases). The CDR3 loop spans 15 amino acids. Trimming took 0 bases from V and 0 from J, leaving 7 bases between them. Germline assignment: CDR1 SGDLS and CDR2 YYNGEE.

The chain recombines TRBV5-1 with TRBJ2-2; tentatively, D is TRBD1 (6 bases). This CDR3 has 15 amino acids. V lost 0 bases, J lost 4 bases, and 10 bases lay in between. From germline, CDR1 is SGHRS and CDR2 YFSETQ. CDR3: CASSLAGTPTGELFF. DNA for the CDR3: TGCGCCAGCAGCTTGGCCGGGACACCCACCGGGGAGCTGTTTTTT.

This chain links TRBV3-1 (or the pseudogene TRBV3-2) with TRBJ1-4; D remains unclear. The CDR3 runs 15 residues. With 6 bases removed from V and 0 bases from J, the gap between germline ends came to 11 bases. Germline V CDR1 and CDR2: LGHDT, YNNKEL (reference sequence). For the CDR3, the DNA is TGTGCCAGCAGTCTAAGCCTCGCAACTAATGAAAAACTGTTTTTT. This gives the protein CASSLSLATNEKLFF.

V usage is TRBV4-1 and J usage is TRBJ2-7, with 9 bases that match TRBD2. After removal of 1 base from V and 7 bases from J, the junction contained 14 bases not matched to a gene. The length of the CDR3 is 17 residues. Germline assignment: CDR1 MGHRA and CDR2 YSYEKL. The CDR3: CASSQVLGAGGLREQYF. The CDR3 DNA sequence: TGCGCCAGCAGCCAAGTGCTGGGAGCGGGGGGCCTTAGGGAGCAGTACTTC.

The chain joins TRBV7-2 to TRBJ2-7, with D perhaps TRBD1 (6 bases). This CDR3 has 13 residues. CDR1 is SGHTA and CDR2 is FQGNSA in the germline V gene. V lost 2 bases and J 5 bases, leaving 10 bases between the germline ends. CDR3 sequence (DNA): TGTGCCAGCAGCTTACTTGAGGGGGACGAGCAGTACTTC. Translating gives CASSLLEGDEQYF.

J is TRBJ2-7 and V is TRBV11-3, with 7 nucleotides matching TRBD1. Trimming at V came to 5 bases and at J to 2 bases, leaving 6 bases not matched to a gene. The CDR3 contains 14 residues. CDR1 and CDR2 from the germline V gene are SGHNT and YENEEA. This CDR3 reads CASSGGQAPYEQYF. CDR3 sequence (DNA): TGTGCCAGCAGCGGAGGACAGGCCCCCTACGAGCAGTACTTC.

The rearrangement uses TRBV5-6 and TRBJ2-7; D is unresolved. Germline V gene data show CDR1 as SGHDT and CDR2 as YYEEEE. With 4 bases removed from V and 5 bases from J, the gap between germline ends came to 10 bases. The CDR3 runs to 12 residues. CDR3 coding DNA: TGTGCCAGCAGCGAACTAACCCACGAGCAGTACTTC. Protein product: CASSELTHEQYF. The full variable domain, rest sourced from reference TRBV5-6 and TRBJ2-7, is DAGVTQSPTHLIKTRGQQVTLRCSPKSGHDTVSWYQQALGQGPQFIFQYYEEEERQRGNFPDRFSGHQFPNYSSELNVNALLLGDSALYLCASSELTHEQYFGPGTRLTVT.

This clone was seen a handful of times. The CDR3 bases are TGTGCCTGGCGAGGACAGTGCCTGTGGCCCCAGCATTTT. This translates into CAWRGQCLWPQHF. The chain recombines TRBV30 with TRBJ1-5; D might be TRBD1 (6 bases). The CDR3 is made up of 13 amino acids. Trimming pared 5 bases from V and 9 bases from J, leaving 17 bases between. Germline V gene sequence: CDR1 GTSNPN, CDR2 SVGIG (reference sequence).

This chain connects TRBV30 to TRBJ2-7; D gene uncertain. Germline V gene sequence: CDR1 GTSNPN, CDR2 SVGIG (reference sequence). The CDR3 totals 11 residues. Trimming removed 1 base at V and 2 bases at J, with 3 bases between. CDR3 sequence: CAWSGPYEQYF. CDR3 DNA sequence: TGTGCCTGGAGTGGGCCCTACGAGCAGTACTTC.

The chain uses TRBV4-1 and TRBJ2-2; a weak D match, TRBD1 (6 bases). The V gene's germline CDR1 is MGHRA and CDR2 YSYEKL. Trimming left V 2 bases short and J 4 bases short, with 11 bases between. The CDR3 contains 15 residues. CDR3 sequence: CASSQRTGPTGELFF. The CDR3 DNA is TGCGCCAGCAGCCAACGAACAGGGCCCACCGGGGAGCTGTTTTTT.